This T cell receptor beta chain is drawn from a study of CD8 T cells in Susac syndrome. Matching for age and sex applied to the controls, who were healthy donors. Reverse transcription of about 0.5 to 1 ug RNA was carried out with random hexamers. TCRdb redid the calling of the immunoSEQ multiplex PCR reads with MiXCR, one entry per CDR3 protein. Among 150,000 to 200,000 distinct CDR3 sequences, about 95% were seen once, and the ten largest hold about 0.1%. The trim removed 1 base at V and 12 bases at J, leaving 17 bases unmatched. CDR3 length: 17 residues. Germline V gene data show CDR1 as SQVTM and CDR2 as ANQGSEA.

The sequencing input was CD4+ T cells from PBMCs. This receptor was identified in a human donor in good health. This chain links TRBV29-1 with TRBJ2-1; TRBD2 matches at 11 bases. The DNA of the CDR3 is TGCAGCGTTGAAGGACTAGCGGGACTCCAAAGGGTGGGACGGCAGTTCTTC. It translates to CSVEGLAGLQRVGRQFF.